The 22 T cell receptor beta chains given below trace back to one sample, sequenced in a study of B cell selection in AIRE deficiency. Conventional CD4 T cells were sorted as CD4+CD127+ cells. Here immunoSEQ multiplex PCR was the method, and the copy in TCRdb shows in-frame clones only, minus some. Here the sample spans about 25,000 clones, less than 97% being singletons. The specimen was CD4+CD127+ conventional T cells sorted from PBMCs. These receptor sequences come from a human donor in good health.

This clone was picked up one time. The chain recombines TRBV14 with TRBJ1-6, with D possibly TRBD1 on 5 matching bases. The germline CDR1 and CDR2 sequences are SGHDN and FVKESK. The CDR3 extends over 16 amino acids. The V end was cut by 4 bases, the J end by 1 base, with 11 bases between. CDR3: CASSPKYRSYNSPLHF. CDR3 sequence (DNA): TGTGCCAGCAGCCCGAAATACAGGTCCTATAATTCACCCCTCCACTTT.

V usage is TRBV27 and J usage is TRBJ2-3; D remains ambiguous. This CDR3 is 15 amino acids long. V lost 2 bases and J 4 bases, leaving 13 bases between the germline ends. CDR1 is MNHEY, CDR2 SMNVEV, per germline (reference sequence). CDR3 bases: TGTGCCAGCAGTTTAGACAACGCTAGAGCAGATACGCAGTATTTT. Protein sequence: CASSLDNARADTQYF.

V gene TRBV5-4 combines with J gene TRBJ1-1; D perhaps matches TRBD1 (5 bases). Trimming removed 5 bases at V and 1 base at J, with 12 bases between. CDR1 SGHNT and CDR2 YYREEE come from the germline V gene (reference sequence). The length of the CDR3 is 14 residues. CDR3 sequence (DNA): TGTGCCAGCAGTTTAATAGGGGCGAACACTGAAGCTTTCTTT. It is translated as CASSLIGANTEAFF.

This clone was picked up one time. The V gene is TRBV5-1, the J gene TRBJ2-3; the match to TRBD2 covers 10 bases. This CDR3 has 13 residues. Trimming took 6 bases from V and 7 from J; bases not matched to a gene: 5. CDR1 is SGHRS, CDR2 YFSETQ, per germline. The CDR3 DNA follows: TGCGCCAGCACTCTAGCGGGAGCAAATACGCAGTATTTT. It is translated as CASTLAGANTQYF.

The chain carries TRBV18 and TRBJ1-5, with 7 bases aligning to TRBD1. Looked up from germline, CDR1 is KGHSH and CDR2 is LQKENI. The trim removed 1 base at V and 3 bases at J, leaving 6 bases unmatched. The CDR3 contains 16 residues. CDR3 sequence (DNA): TGTGCCAGCTCACCACTTCCAGACAGGGCCAATCAGCCCCAGCATTTT. This encodes CASSPLPDRANQPQHF.

The chain has TRBV15 and TRBJ2-7; D is perhaps TRBD2 (6 bases). With 3 bases removed from V and 6 bases from J, the gap between germline ends came to 9 bases. Germline V gene data show CDR1 as LNHNV and CDR2 as YYDKDF (reference sequence). CDR3 length equals 12 residues. CDR3 sequence (DNA): TGTGCCACCAGCAGGGACGGGAGCGAGCAGTACTTC. Encoded protein: CATSRDGSEQYF.

The rearrangement uses TRBV6-1 and TRBJ1-3; 8 bases are shared with TRBD1. This CDR3 is built from 14 residues. V was clipped by 5 bases and J by 4 bases; unmatched bases: 4. Germline loops: CDR1 MNHNS, CDR2 SASEGT. In nucleotides, the CDR3 is TGTGCCAGCAGTTTAGACAGGGGCGGAAACACCATATATTTT. Residues: CASSLDRGGNTIYF.

This chain uses TRBV5-5 with TRBJ2-1; 10 bases are a match to TRBD2. This CDR3 has 16 residues. V dropped 0 bases and J dropped 5; count of bases not matched to a gene: 5. From germline, CDR1 is SGHKS and CDR2 YYEKEE (reference sequence). Here the CDR3 reads CASSLVRLAGDNEQFF. The DNA for the CDR3 is TGTGCCAGCAGCTTGGTTCGCCTAGCGGGGGACAATGAGCAGTTCTTC. Together with reference TRBV5-5 and TRBJ2-1, the CDR3 gives the full variable domain: DAGVTQSPTHLIKTRGQQVTLRCSPISGHKSVSWYQQVLGQGPQFIFQYYEKEERGRGNFPDRFSARQFPNYSSELNVNALLLGDSALYLCASSLVRLAGDNEQFFGPGTRLTVL.

J is TRBJ2-3 and V is TRBV11-2; maybe TRBD1 (6 bases). V was pared by 0 bases and J by 2 bases, with 12 bases between. This CDR3 comprises 16 residues. The V gene's germline CDR1 is SGHAT and CDR2 FQNNGV. This chain's CDR3 is CASSLESRGVTDTQYF. DNA of the CDR3: TGTGCCAGCAGCTTAGAAAGCAGGGGAGTCACAGATACGCAGTATTTT.

The V and J genes are TRBV7-8 and TRBJ2-7; maybe TRBD2 (7 bases). With 2 bases removed from V and 4 bases from J, the gap between germline ends came to 15 bases. The CDR3 spans 15 residues. Per germline, CDR1 SGHVS and CDR2 FQNEAQ. The CDR3 here is CASSLFAGANYEQYF. The DNA for the CDR3 is TGTGCCAGCAGCTTATTTGCGGGGGCGAATTACGAGCAGTACTTC. Full variable domain (rest looked up from reference TRBV7-8 and TRBJ2-7): GAGVSQSPRYKVAKRGQDVALRCDPISGHVSLFWYQQALGQGPEFLTYFQNEAQLDKSGLPSDRFFAERPEGSVSTLKIQRTQQEDSAVYLCASSLFAGANYEQYFGPGTRLTVT.

The chain joins TRBV30 to TRBJ2-7; 11 bases are a match to TRBD1. The CDR3 consists of 13 residues. Germline loops: CDR1 GTSNPN, CDR2 SVGIG (reference sequence). The trim removed 5 bases at V and 7 bases at J, leaving 7 bases unmatched. CDR3 protein: CAWGRDRGSEQYF. CDR3 in DNA: TGTGCCTGGGGCCGGGACAGGGGGTCAGAGCAGTACTTC. The full variable domain, in which reference TRBV30 and TRBJ2-7 provide the parts outside the CDR3, is SQTIHQWPATLVQPVGSPLSLECTVEGTSNPNLYWYRQAAGRGLQLLFYSVGIGQISSEVPQNLSASRPQDRQFILSSKKLLLSDSGFYLCAWGRDRGSEQYFGPGTRLTVT.

The chain carries TRBV19 and TRBJ2-3; 9 bases match TRBD2. V was pared by 3 bases and J by 5 bases, with 9 bases of the junction left unmatched. The CDR3 runs to 16 residues. Germline CDR1 is LNHDA and CDR2 is SQIVND (reference sequence). The CDR3 bases are TGTGCCAGTAGTATCAATGCGGGGGGGCAAGGAGATACGCAGTATTTT. Residues: CASSINAGGQGDTQYF. Full variable domain (missing parts from reference TRBV19 and TRBJ2-3): DGGITQSPKYLFRKEGQNVTLSCEQNLNHDAMYWYRQDPGQGLRLIYYSQIVNDFQKGDIAEGYSVSREKKESFPLTVTSAQKNPTAFYLCASSINAGGQGDTQYFGPGTRLTVL.

This chain links TRBV30 with TRBJ1-5; D might be TRBD1 (5 bases). V was cut by 1 base and J by 4 bases, with 11 bases left in between. Germline V gene sequence: CDR1 GTSNPN, CDR2 SVGIG (reference sequence). The CDR3 is made up of 14 amino acids. As DNA, the CDR3 is TGTGCCTGGAGTGCGGGACGGCAAAATCAGCCCCAGCATTTT. Translated, it gives CAWSAGRQNQPQHF.

The gene calls are TRBV19 and TRBJ1-2, with D uncertain. V shed 4 bases and J shed 4 bases, with 16 bases lying between them. The germline V gene encodes CDR1 LNHDA and CDR2 SQIVND (reference sequence). The CDR3 runs to 15 residues. CDR3: CASSRDTATSYGYTF. DNA of the CDR3: TGTGCCAGTAGTAGAGACACCGCTACGAGCTATGGCTACACCTTC.

The chain has TRBV6-6 and TRBJ1-4; the match to TRBD1 covers 10 bases. V gave up 5 bases and J gave up 6 bases; unmatched junction bases: 6. Germline V gene lookup returns CDR1 MNHNY and CDR2 SVGAGI (reference sequence). This CDR3 spans 15 amino acids. The CDR3 spells CASSQPTGGDEKLFF. CDR3 in DNA: TGTGCCAGCAGTCAGCCGACAGGGGGCGATGAAAAACTGTTTTTT.

The chain combines TRBV7-9 with TRBJ2-5, with 10 bases matching TRBD2. The CDR3 contains 16 residues. CDR1 SEHNR and CDR2 FQNEAQ come from the germline V gene (reference sequence). V shed 8 bases and J 1 base; nucleotides not matched to a gene: 10. CDR3 in amino acids: CASAPKVAGGQETQYF. The CDR3 DNA sequence: TGTGCCAGCGCTCCGAAGGTAGCGGGGGGCCAAGAGACCCAGTACTTC. The full variable domain, its missing parts supplied by reference TRBV7-9 and TRBJ2-5, is DTGVSQNPRHKITKRGQNVTFRCDPISEHNRLYWYRQTLGQGPEFLTYFQNEAQLEKSRLLSDRFSAERPKGSFSTLEIQRTEQGDSAMYLCASAPKVAGGQETQYFGPGTRLLVL.

The chain employs TRBV18 and TRBJ2-7; 9 nucleotides align to TRBD1. The CDR3 contains 14 residues. V lost 3 bases to trimming and J lost 3 bases; unmatched junction nucleotides: 3. The V gene's germline CDR1 is KGHSH and CDR2 LQKENI. This CDR3 is CASSPRDRVYEQYF. In nucleotides, the CDR3 is TGTGCCAGCTCACCCCGGGACAGGGTCTACGAGCAGTACTTC.

The J gene is TRBJ2-7, the V gene TRBV27; D is tentatively TRBD1 or TRBD2 (5 bases each). The CDR3 sequence is 14 residues long. CDR1 and CDR2 (germline): MNHEY, SMNVEV (reference sequence). Deletions cut 4 bases from V and 0 bases from J, with 10 bases between. As DNA, the CDR3 is TGTGCCAGCAGTTGGAAGGGGAGCTCCTACGAGCAGTACTTC. It is translated as CASSWKGSSYEQYF.

The chain employs TRBV5-1 and TRBJ2-3; D gene unclear. Trimming stripped 6 bases from V and 2 bases from J, with 16 bases between. CDR1 and CDR2 from the germline V gene are SGHRS and YFSETQ. CDR3 size: 15 residues. CDR3 protein: CASNAGLGSTDTQYF. The DNA of the CDR3 is TGCGCCAGCAACGCTGGTCTTGGCTCCACAGATACGCAGTATTTT.

The chain recombines TRBV30 with TRBJ2-1, with D hard to call. Germline CDR1 GTSNPN, CDR2 SVGIG (reference sequence). Trimming took 1 base from V and 6 from J, leaving 4 bases between them. The CDR3 loop spans 11 amino acids. The CDR3 is CAWSGVNEQFF. The CDR3 DNA is TGTGCCTGGAGTGGTGTCAATGAGCAGTTCTTC. The entire variable domain, with the rest obtained from reference TRBV30 and TRBJ2-1, is as follows: SQTIHQWPATLVQPVGSPLSLECTVEGTSNPNLYWYRQAAGRGLQLLFYSVGIGQISSEVPQNLSASRPQDRQFILSSKKLLLSDSGFYLCAWSGVNEQFFGPGTRLTVL.

The chain links TRBV5-1 to TRBJ2-7; no definite D call. V was pared by 1 base and J by 0 bases, with 5 bases between. From germline, CDR1 is SGHRS and CDR2 YFSETQ. The CDR3 extends over 13 amino acids. CDR3 nucleotide sequence: TGCGCCAGCAGCTTGCAGATCTCCTACGAGCAGTACTTC. Its translation is CASSLQISYEQYF.

The CDR3 DNA is TGCGCCAGCAGCTTGGAAGGCGGGGGTAGCGAGCAGTACTTC. Protein: CASSLEGGGSEQYF. The rearrangement joins TRBV5-1 to TRBJ2-7; 7 nucleotides match TRBD2. CDR1 and CDR2 (germline): SGHRS, YFSETQ. V dropped 0 bases and J dropped 6; count of bases not matched to a gene: 6. CDR3 size: 14 residues.